This T cell receptor (beta chain) came from a study of blood T cell repertoires in COVID-19 (TCRdb year 2020). Regarding the research as a whole: Samples from collaborators originated in the United States, Italy and Spain and spanned both the acute and convalescent phases of COVID-19. The material from the prospective study consisted of cDNA or gDNA derived from T cells, B-cell-depleted T cells, or PBMCs. Subjects who had been exposed to COVID-19, were actively infected with it, or had recovered from it provided the deeply sampled blood TCRbeta repertoires that made up the dataset. The repertoires were released in a freely available public database intended as a resource for research on the immune response to SARS-CoV-2. The samples were drawn from two sources: the first 160 participants of the ongoing ImmuneRACE study, and 1,200 or so subjects contributed by 6 global collaborators. Nearly every sample came with metadata listing a de-identified subject ID, COVID-19 status, age in years and sex. Where available, HLA class I and class II types were obtained from metadata supplied by the sample provider rather than from assay-based typing.

The study at large found these results: The quantity of clinical and demographic metadata differed by source and by participant and was supplied without curation.

As to this clone: Its antigen is still unknown. No base quality values were provided; no much bigger clone lies one nucleotide off.

Collaborating institutions collected whole blood in K2EDTA tubes following their own protocols. For TCRbeta analysis, collaborator samples were shipped as frozen whole blood, as isolated PBMCs, or as DNA extracted from either sample type. TCRbeta CDR3 regions were amplified from genomic DNA using the immunoSEQ Assay, a bias-controlled multiplex PCR. On the study's bioinformatics: Within the assay, amplification of reference gene primers was used to estimate how many nucleated cells each sample contained. Sequence reads were collapsed and filtered to measure the absolute abundance of every unique TCRbeta CDR3 rearrangement. Productive Simpson clonality was computed per sample as the square root of Simpson's diversity index over productive rearrangements. The table comes from immuneACCESS by way of TCRdb, which keeps in-frame sequences with V and J called. Part of the clones is missing from these tables; in studies checked, under half for an unresolved V gene and the rest for unknown reasons. Clonal size and the V and J genes are those of that table, whereas D and trimming came from the DNA. The sample contains about 140,000 clones, more than 70% of them found a single time. Together, the top ten hold under 12% of the sample.

The CDR3, cysteine through phenylalanine, is 16 amino acids long. Only CDR3 DNA remains: 48 bases, in frame from the first base. The TCR sequence derives from a man aged 45-60 years with active or convalescent COVID-19. This chain is built from TRBV21-1 and TRBJ1-4; the table's D call TRBD1 went unverified against the DNA. TRBV21-1 is noted as a pseudogene. Sequenced sample: peripheral blood. Here is the DNA: TGTGCCAGCAGCGCCCGGGACAGGGTGTGGTTGCTAAAACTGTTTTTT. Its amino acids are CASSARDRVWLLKLFF.